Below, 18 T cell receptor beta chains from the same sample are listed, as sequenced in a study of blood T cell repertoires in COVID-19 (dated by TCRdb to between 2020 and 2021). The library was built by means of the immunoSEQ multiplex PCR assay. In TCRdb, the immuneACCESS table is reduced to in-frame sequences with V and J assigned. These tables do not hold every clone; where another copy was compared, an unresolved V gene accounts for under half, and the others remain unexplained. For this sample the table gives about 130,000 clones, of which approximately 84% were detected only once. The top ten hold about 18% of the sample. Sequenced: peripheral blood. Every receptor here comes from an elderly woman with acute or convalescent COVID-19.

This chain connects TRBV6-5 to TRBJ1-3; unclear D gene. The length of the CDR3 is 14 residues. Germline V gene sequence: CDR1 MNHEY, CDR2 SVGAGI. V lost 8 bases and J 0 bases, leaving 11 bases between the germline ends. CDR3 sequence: CASRGTNSGNTIYF. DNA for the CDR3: TGTGCCAGCCGGGGTACAAACTCTGGAAACACCATATATTTT.

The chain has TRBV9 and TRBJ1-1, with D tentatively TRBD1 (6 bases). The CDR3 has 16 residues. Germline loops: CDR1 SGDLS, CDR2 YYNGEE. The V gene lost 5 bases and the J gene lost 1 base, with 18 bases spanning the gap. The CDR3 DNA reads TGTGCCAGCAGGCCCGGGGCACTGGGGGCGAACACTGAAGCTTTCTTT. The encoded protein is CASRPGALGANTEAFF. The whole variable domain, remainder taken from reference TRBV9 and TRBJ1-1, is DSGVTQTPKHLITATGQRVTLRCSPRSGDLSVYWYQQSLDQGLQFLIQYYNGEERAKGNILERFSAQQFPDLHSELNLSSLELGDSALYFCASRPGALGANTEAFFGQGTRLTVV.

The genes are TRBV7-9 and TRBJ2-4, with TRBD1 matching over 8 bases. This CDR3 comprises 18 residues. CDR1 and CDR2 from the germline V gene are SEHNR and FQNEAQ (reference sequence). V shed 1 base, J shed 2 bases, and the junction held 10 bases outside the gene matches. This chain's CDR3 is CASSLGGGQGPSKNIQYF. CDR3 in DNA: TGTGCCAGCAGCTTAGGGGGCGGACAGGGCCCATCCAAAAACATTCAGTACTTC.

CDR3 in DNA: TGTGCCAGCAGCAAAGCGGGGGGACAATACAATGAGCAGTTCTTC. Amino acid sequence: CASSKAGGQYNEQFF. The chain links TRBV11-2 to TRBJ2-1, with TRBD2 matching 9 bases. Trimming took 5 bases from V and 4 from J; bases not matched to a gene: 6. Per germline, CDR1 SGHAT and CDR2 FQNNGV. This CDR3 contains 15 residues.

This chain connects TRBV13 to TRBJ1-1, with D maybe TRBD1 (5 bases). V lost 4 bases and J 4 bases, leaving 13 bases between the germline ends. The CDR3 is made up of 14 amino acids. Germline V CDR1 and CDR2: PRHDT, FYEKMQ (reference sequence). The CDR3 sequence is CASSSGGGVTEAFF. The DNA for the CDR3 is TGTGCCAGCAGCTCCGGGGGAGGGGTCACTGAAGCTTTCTTT.

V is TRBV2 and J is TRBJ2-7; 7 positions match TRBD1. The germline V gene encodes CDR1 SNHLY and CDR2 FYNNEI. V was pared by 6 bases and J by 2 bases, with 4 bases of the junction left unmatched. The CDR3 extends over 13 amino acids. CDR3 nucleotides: TGTGCCAGCAGCCCGGGACAGACCTACGAGCAGTACTTC. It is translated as CASSPGQTYEQYF.

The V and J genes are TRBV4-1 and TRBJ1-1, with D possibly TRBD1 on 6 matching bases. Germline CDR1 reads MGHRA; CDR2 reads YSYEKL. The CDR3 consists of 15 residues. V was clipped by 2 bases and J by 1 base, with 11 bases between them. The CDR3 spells CASSQMGGGNTEAFF. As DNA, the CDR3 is TGCGCCAGCAGCCAAATGGGAGGGGGGAACACTGAAGCTTTCTTT.

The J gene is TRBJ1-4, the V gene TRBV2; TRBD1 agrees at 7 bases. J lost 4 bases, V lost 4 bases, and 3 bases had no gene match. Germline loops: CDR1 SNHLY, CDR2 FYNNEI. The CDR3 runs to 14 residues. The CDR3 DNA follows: TGTGCCAGCAGTGGACAGGGACTTAATGAAAAACTGTTTTTT. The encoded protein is CASSGQGLNEKLFF.

CDR3 residues: CAWSRAGLSYEQYF. CDR3 DNA sequence: TGTGCCTGGAGTCGCGCAGGCCTCTCCTACGAGCAGTACTTC. V usage is TRBV30 and J usage is TRBJ2-7; D is unresolved. The CDR3 has 14 amino acids. CDR1 GTSNPN and CDR2 SVGIG come from the germline V gene (reference sequence). The V end was cut by 2 bases, the J end by 0 bases, with 11 bases between.

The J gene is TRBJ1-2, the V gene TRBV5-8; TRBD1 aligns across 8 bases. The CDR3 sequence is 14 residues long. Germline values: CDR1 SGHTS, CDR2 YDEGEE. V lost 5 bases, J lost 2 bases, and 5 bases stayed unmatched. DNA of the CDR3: TGTGCCAGCAGACCTGGACAGGGAAACTATGGCTACACCTTC. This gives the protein CASRPGQGNYGYTF. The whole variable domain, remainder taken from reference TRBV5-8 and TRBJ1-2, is EAGVTQSPTHLIKTRGQQATLRCSPISGHTSVYWYQQALGLGLQFLLWYDEGEERNRGNFPPRFSGRQFPNYSSELNVNALELEDSALYLCASRPGQGNYGYTFGSGTRLTVV.

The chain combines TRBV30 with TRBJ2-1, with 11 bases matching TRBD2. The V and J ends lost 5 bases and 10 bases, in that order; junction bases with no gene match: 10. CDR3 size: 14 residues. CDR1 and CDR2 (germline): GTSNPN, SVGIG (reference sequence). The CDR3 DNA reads TGTGCCTGGCGGACTAGCGGGTCTCGATCCGAGCAGTTCTTC. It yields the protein CAWRTSGSRSEQFF.

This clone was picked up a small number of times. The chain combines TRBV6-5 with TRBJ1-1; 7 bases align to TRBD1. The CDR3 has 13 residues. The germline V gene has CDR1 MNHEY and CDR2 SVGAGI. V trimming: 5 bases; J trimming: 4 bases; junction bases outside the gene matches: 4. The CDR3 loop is CASSKQGTTEAFF. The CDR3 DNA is TGTGCCAGCAGTAAACAGGGGACCACTGAAGCTTTCTTT.

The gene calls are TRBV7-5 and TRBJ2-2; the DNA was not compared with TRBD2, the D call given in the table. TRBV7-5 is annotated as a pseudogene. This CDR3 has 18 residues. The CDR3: CVRSPGPSGRINTGELFF. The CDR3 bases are TGTGTCAGAAGTCCGGGGCCTAGCGGGAGGATTAACACCGGGGAGCTGTTTTTT.

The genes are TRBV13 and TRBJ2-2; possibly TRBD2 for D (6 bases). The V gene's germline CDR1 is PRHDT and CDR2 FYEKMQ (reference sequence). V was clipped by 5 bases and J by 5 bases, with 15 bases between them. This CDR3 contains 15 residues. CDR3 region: CASSPGLRGTGELFF. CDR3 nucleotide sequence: TGTGCCAGCAGCCCAGGACTACGGGGGACCGGGGAGCTGTTTTTT.

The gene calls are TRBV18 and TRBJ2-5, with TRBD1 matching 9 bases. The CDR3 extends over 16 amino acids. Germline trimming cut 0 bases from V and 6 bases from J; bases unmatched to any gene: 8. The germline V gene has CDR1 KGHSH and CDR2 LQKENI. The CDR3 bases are TGTGCCAGCTCACCACCCGGGACAGGGTCTGAGAAGACCCAGTACTTC. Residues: CASSPPGTGSEKTQYF.

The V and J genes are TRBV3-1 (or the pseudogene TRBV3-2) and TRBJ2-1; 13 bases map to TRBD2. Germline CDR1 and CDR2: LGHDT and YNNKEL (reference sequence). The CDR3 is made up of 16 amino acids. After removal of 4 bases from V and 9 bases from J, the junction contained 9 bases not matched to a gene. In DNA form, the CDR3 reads TGTGCCAGCAGCCCGTATGGGACTAGCGGGACTAGTGAGCAGTTCTTC. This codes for CASSPYGTSGTSEQFF.

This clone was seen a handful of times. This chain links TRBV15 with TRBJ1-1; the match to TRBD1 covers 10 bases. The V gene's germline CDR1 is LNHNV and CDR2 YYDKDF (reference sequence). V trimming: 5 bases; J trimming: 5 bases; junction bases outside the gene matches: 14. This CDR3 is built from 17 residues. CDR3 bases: TGTGCCACCAGCTCACCGGAAAGGGACAGGGGAAGGACTGAAGCTTTCTTT. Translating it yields CATSSPERDRGRTEAFF.

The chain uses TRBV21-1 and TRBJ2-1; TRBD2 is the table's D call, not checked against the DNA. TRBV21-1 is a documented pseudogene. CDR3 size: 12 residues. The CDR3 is CASWVAGGEQFF. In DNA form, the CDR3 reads TGTGCCAGCTGGGTAGCGGGGGGGGAGCAGTTCTTC.